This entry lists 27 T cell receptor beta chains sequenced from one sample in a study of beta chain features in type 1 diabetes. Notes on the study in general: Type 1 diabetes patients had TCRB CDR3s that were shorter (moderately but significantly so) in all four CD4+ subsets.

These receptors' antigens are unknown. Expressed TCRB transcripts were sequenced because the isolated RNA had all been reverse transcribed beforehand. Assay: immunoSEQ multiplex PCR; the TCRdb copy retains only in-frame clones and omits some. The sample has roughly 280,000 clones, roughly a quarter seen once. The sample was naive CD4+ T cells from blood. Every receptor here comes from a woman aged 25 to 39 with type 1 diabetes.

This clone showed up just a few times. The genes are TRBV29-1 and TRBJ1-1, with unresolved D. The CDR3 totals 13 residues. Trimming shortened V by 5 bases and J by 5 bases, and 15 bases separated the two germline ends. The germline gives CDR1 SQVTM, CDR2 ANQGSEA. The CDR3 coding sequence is TGCAGCGTTCTGACGGGGTTGTGGACTGAAGCTTTCTTT. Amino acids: CSVLTGLWTEAFF.

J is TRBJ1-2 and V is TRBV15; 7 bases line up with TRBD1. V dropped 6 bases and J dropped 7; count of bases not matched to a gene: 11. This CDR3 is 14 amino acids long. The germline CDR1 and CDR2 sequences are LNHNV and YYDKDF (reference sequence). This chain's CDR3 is CATRGDSLVGGYTF. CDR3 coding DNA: TGTGCCACCAGAGGGGACAGCCTGGTGGGTGGCTACACCTTC.

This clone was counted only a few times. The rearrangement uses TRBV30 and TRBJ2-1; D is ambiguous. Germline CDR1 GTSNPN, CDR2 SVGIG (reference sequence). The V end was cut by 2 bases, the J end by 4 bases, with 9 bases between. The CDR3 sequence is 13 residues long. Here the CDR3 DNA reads TGTGCCTGGAGTCCCTTCGGGTACAATGAGCAGTTCTTC. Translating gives CAWSPFGYNEQFF.

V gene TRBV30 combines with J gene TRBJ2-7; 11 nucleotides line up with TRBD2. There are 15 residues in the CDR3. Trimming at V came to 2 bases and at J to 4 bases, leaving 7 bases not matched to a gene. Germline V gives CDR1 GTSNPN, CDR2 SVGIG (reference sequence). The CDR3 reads CAWSPLAGGFYEQYF. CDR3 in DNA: TGTGCCTGGAGTCCCCTAGCGGGAGGCTTTTACGAGCAGTACTTC.

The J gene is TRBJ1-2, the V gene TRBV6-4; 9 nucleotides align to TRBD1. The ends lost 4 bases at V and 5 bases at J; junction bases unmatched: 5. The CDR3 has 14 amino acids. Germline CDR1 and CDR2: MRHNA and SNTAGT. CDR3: CASSADGTGYGYTF. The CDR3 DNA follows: TGTGCCAGCAGTGCTGACGGGACAGGGTATGGCTACACCTTC.

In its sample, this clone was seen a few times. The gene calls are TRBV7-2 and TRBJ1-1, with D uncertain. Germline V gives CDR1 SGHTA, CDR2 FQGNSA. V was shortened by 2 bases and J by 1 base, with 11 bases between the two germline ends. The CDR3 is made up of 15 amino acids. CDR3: CASSLWSAKNTEAFF. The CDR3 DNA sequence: TGTGCCAGCAGCTTATGGTCAGCGAAGAACACTGAAGCTTTCTTT.

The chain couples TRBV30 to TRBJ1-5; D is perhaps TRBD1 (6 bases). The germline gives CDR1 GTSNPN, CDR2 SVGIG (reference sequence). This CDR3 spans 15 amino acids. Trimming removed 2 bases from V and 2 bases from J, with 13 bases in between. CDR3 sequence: CAWSFPDRRNQPQHF. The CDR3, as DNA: TGTGCCTGGAGTTTTCCGGACAGACGCAATCAGCCCCAGCATTTT.

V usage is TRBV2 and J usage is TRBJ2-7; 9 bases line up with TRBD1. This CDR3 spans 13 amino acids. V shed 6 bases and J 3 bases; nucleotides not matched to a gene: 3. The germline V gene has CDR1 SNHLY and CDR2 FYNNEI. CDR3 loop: CASRQGANYEQYF. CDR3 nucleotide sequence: TGTGCCAGCAGACAGGGGGCGAACTACGAGCAGTACTTC.

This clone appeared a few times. The CDR3 DNA reads TGTGCCAGCAGCTACTTTGACGGCGGGAACACAGATACGCAGTATTTT. It is translated as CASSYFDGGNTDTQYF. The V call is TRBV5-4, the J call TRBJ2-3; a possible D gene is TRBD2 (6 bases). V dropped 3 bases and J dropped 2 bases, with 16 bases sitting between them. The CDR3 contains 16 residues. Per the germline V gene, CDR1 is SGHNT and CDR2 is YYREEE (reference sequence). Full variable domain (remainder filled in from reference TRBV5-4 and TRBJ2-3): ETGVTQSPTHLIKTRGQQVTLRCSSQSGHNTVSWYQQALGQGPQFIFQYYREEENGRGNFPPRFSGLQFPNYSSELNVNALELDDSALYLCASSYFDGGNTDTQYFGPGTRLTVL.

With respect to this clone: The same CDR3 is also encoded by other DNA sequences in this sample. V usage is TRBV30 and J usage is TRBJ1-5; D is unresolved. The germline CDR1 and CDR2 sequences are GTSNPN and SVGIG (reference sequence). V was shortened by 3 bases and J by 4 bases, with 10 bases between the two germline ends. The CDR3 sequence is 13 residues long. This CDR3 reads CAWSQGGNQPQHF. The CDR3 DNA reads TGTGCCTGGAGCCAAGGAGGGAATCAGCCCCAGCATTTT.

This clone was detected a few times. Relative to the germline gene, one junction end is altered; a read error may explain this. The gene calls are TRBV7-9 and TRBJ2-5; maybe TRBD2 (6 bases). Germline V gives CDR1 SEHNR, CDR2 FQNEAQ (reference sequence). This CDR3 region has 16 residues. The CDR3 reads CASSLGTLQLQETQYF. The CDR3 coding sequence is TGTGCCAGCAGTTTAGGGACTCTTCAACTTCAAGAGACCCAGTACTTC.

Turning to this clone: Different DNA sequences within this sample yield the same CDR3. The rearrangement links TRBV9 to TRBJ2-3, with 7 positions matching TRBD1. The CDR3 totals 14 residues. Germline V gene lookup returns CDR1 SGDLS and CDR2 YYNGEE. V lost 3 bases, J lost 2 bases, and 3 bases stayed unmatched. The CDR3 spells CASSARGYTDTQYF. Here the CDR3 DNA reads TGTGCCAGCAGCGCCAGGGGGTACACAGATACGCAGTATTTT.

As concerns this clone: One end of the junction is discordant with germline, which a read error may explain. The CDR3 DNA reads as TGTGCCAGCAGCATAGCGGGAGGAGGCACAGATACGCAGTATTTT. Its translation is CASSIAGGGTDTQYF. V gene TRBV7-2 combines with J gene TRBJ2-3; 10 bases fit TRBD2. Germline V gene data show CDR1 as SGHTA and CDR2 as FQGNSA. The CDR3 runs to 15 residues.

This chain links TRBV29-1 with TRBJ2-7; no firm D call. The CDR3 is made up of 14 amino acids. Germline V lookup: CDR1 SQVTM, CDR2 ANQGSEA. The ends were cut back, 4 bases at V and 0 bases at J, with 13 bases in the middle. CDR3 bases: TGCAGCGTTGCTGGCAGGATGAGCTCCTACGAGCAGTACTTC. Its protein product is CSVAGRMSSYEQYF.

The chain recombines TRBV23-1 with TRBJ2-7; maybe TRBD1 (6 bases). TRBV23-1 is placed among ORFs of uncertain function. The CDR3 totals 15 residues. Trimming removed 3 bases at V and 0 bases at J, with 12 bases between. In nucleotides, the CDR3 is TGCGCCAGCAGTCACAGGGGCCCCATCTCCTACGAGCAGTACTTC. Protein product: CASSHRGPISYEQYF.

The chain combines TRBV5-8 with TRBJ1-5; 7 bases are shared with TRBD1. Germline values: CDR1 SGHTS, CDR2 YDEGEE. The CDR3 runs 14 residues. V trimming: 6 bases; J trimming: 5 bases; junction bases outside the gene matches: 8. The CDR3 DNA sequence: TGTGCCAGCACCCGTGACAGGGCAGATCAGCCCCAGCATTTT. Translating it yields CASTRDRADQPQHF. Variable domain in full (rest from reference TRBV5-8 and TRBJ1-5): EAGVTQSPTHLIKTRGQQATLRCSPISGHTSVYWYQQALGLGLQFLLWYDEGEERNRGNFPPRFSGRQFPNYSSELNVNALELEDSALYLCASTRDRADQPQHFGDGTRLSIL.

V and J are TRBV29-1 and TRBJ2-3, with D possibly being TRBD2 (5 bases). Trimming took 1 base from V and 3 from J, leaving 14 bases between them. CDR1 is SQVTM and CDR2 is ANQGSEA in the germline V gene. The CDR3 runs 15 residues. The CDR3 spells CSVEGTPEGTDTQYF. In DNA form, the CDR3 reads TGCAGCGTTGAAGGGACGCCAGAGGGAACAGATACGCAGTATTTT.

CDR3 region: CASSLVEGGWTEAFF. As DNA, the CDR3 is TGTGCCAGCAGCTTAGTTGAAGGCGGTTGGACTGAAGCTTTCTTT. The chain carries TRBV7-2 and TRBJ1-1; no clear D gene. The CDR3 consists of 15 residues. Germline V CDR1 and CDR2: SGHTA, FQGNSA. V gave up 1 base and J gave up 5 bases, with 14 bases separating them.

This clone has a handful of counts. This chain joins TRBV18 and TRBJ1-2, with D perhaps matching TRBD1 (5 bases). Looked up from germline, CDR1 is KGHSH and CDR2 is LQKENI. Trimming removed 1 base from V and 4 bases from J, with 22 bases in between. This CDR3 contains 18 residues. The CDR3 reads CASSPLLRGDSDTYGYTF. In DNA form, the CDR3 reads TGTGCCAGCTCACCACTGTTACGAGGAGACAGTGATACCTATGGCTACACCTTC.

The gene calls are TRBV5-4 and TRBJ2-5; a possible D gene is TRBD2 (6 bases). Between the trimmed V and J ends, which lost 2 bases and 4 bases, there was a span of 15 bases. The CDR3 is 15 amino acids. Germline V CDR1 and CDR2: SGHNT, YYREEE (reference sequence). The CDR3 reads CASSLWGTGAETQYF. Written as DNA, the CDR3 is TGTGCCAGCAGCTTATGGGGAACGGGAGCAGAGACCCAGTACTTC.

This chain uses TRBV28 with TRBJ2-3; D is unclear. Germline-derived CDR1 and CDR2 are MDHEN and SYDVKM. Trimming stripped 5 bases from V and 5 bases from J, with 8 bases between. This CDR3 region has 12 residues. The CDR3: CASSRSLDTQYF. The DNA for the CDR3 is TGTGCCAGCAGTCGGTCTTTAGATACGCAGTATTTT. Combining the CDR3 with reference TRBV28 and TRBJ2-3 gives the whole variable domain DVKVTQSSRYLVKRTGEKVFLECVQDMDHENMFWYRQDPGLGLRLIYFSYDVKMKEKGDIPEGYSVSREKKERFSLILESASTNQTSMYLCASSRSLDTQYFGPGTRLTVL.

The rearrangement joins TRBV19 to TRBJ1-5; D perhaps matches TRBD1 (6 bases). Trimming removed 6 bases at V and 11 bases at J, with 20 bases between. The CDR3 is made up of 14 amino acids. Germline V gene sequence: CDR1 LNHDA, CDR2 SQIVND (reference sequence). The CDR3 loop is CASRVDSYQSAQHF. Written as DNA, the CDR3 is TGTGCCAGTAGAGTGGACAGCTACCAATCAGCCCAGCATTTT.

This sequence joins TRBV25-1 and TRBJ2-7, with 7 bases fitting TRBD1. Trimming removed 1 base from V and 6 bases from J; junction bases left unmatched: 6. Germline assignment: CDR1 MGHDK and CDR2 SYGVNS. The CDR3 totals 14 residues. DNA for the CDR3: TGTGCCAGCAGTGAATCAGGGGGTAGGACCGAGCAGTACTTC. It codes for CASSESGGRTEQYF.

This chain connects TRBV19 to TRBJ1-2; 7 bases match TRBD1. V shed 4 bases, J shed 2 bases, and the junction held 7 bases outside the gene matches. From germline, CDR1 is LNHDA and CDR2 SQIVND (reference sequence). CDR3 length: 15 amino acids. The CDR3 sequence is CASSNRQGRNYGYTF. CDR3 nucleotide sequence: TGTGCCAGTAGTAACCGACAGGGAAGGAACTATGGCTACACCTTC.

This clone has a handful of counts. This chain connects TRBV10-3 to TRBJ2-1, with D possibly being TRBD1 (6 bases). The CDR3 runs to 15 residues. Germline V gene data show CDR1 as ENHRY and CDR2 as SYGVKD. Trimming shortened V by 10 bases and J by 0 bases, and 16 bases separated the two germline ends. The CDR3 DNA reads TGTGCCACGCATAGTGGGACACTCTCCTACAATGAGCAGTTCTTC. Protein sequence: CATHSGTLSYNEQFF.

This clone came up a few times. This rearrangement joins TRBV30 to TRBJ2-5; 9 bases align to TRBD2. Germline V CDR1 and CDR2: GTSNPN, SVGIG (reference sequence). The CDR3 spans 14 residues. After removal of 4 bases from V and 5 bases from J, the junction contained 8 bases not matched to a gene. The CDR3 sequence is CAWIPAGGGETQYF. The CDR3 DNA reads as TGTGCCTGGATTCCAGCGGGAGGTGGTGAGACCCAGTACTTC.

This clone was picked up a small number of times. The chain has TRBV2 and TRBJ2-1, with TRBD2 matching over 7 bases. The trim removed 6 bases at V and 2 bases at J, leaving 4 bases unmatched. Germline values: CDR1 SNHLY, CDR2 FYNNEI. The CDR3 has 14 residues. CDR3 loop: CASRERGTYNEQFF. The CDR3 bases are TGTGCCAGCAGGGAGCGGGGTACCTACAATGAGCAGTTCTTC.